Below, one T cell receptor (beta chain) is given with its context. The antigen this receptor binds is unknown. Base qualities are not recorded, but no much larger clone differs from it by a single base. The cohort was made up of 500 to 800 healthy bone marrow donors. At the time of sampling, all cohort members were nominally healthy, though unrecorded immune exposures were likely present. The donor tested CMV seropositive, placing the donor among the 250 to 350 seropositive members of the cohort. Every donor gave a peripheral blood sample, and the peripheral blood mononuclear cells from that sample were used for TCR beta sequencing. The Qiagen DNeasy Blood Extraction Kit was used to extract genomic DNA from the blood cell samples. Library generation was performed with the immunoSEQ multiplex PCR assay. For the multiplex PCR, a mixture combining 60 forward primers for TCR Vbeta segments and 13 reverse primers for TCR Jbeta segments was used. The CDR3 region of rearranged TCR beta genes was amplified from genomic DNA by a multiplex PCR assay. The Illumina HiSeq System was used to sequence the amplified TCR beta libraries as 87-base-pair reads. From the authors' description of their analysis: Across the 666 repertoires, a later analysis counted approximately 75 million unique TCR beta chains, roughly 11 million of which were shared by at least two donors. Raw reads were error-corrected and collapsed into unique sequences with a nearest-neighbor algorithm that merged closely related sequences to remove PCR and sequencing errors. CDR3 sequences were aligned to IMGT reference sequences to assign V, D and J gene segments. For a sequence to be retained, at least a six-nucleotide match to both a V gene segment and a J gene segment was required. Rearrangements were classified as productive when the CDR3 lacked stop codons and remained in frame with V and J, and all other rearrangements were classified as non-productive. CDR3 was defined according to IMGT convention as the region running from the second conserved V-encoded cysteine to the conserved J-encoded phenylalanine. Sequences without an unambiguous match to a single V gene segment were excluded from the earlier analysis of about 630 of the donors. In an earlier analysis of 587 of the donors, V segments were called functional above 56.7% productive rearrangements and were called segregating when the between-donor standard deviation exceeded 5%. A statistical classification framework was built to diagnose cytomegalovirus status from the catalog of TCR beta chain sequences. A later analysis assigned V and J genes by comparing TCR nucleotide sequences with IMGT/GENE-DB human TR gene sequences. The TCRdist pipeline was used in a later analysis to assign CDR3 sequences and most-parsimonious VDJ recombination scenarios. In a later analysis, every TCR beta chain was defined by the combination of its CDR3 amino acid sequence and its V-gene family, and reads without a unique V-gene family were dropped. To address suspected cross-contamination and a sequencing artifact, a later analysis removed under 600 highly shared, low-generation-probability nucleotide sequences. For each public chain, a later analysis derived a clonal expansion index from normalized ranks of inferred template counts within each repertoire. A later analysis computed generation probabilities with a VDJ recombination model fitted to out-of-frame rearrangements, and checked the results against IGoR. In a later analysis, hypergeometric tests were used to score TCR-TCR, TCR-HLA and TCR-CMV co-occurrence, with a repertoire-size bias correction applied to TCR pairs. In a later analysis, false discovery rates were estimated by permuting HLA or CMV assignments 20 times. A later analysis grouped co-occurring TCRs with DBSCAN, adding TCRdist sequence similarity when clustering within HLA-allele-positive subsets. Repertoires with fewer than 30,000 or more than 120,000 public chains were left out of co-occurrence clustering, as were four to six repertoires with anomalous nucleotide sharing. Sourced from immuneACCESS, this table was stored by TCRdb with only in-frame sequences that have V and J called. A share of the clones is absent; for the studies checked, an unresolved V gene accounts for under half, and the remainder has no known explanation. That table gives V, J and clone size, and the DNA gave D and trimming. The sample yields 200,000 to 250,000 clones; over 65% were counted once. Together, the top ten hold 2.5% to 3.5% of the sample.

The data are from a study of cytomegalovirus exposure and HLA in healthy donors (dated 2017 in TCRdb). About the investigation overall: An earlier analysis of some 620 of the donors reported roughly 300 Gb of sequence data and approximately 120 million unique TCR beta sequences obtained from around 190 million T cells. About five DR-DQ haplotypes were handled as single units for association and clustering because linkage in the cohort was strong. In an earlier analysis of a few hundred of the donors, high-throughput TCR beta sequencing was used to judge whether each TCR beta V gene segment behaved as functional or pseudogenic. Rather than using new phenotypic data, the later analysis identified candidate immune exposures from TCR beta sequences and from how often those sequences occurred across donors. The number of donors typed differed by locus, with roughly 629-640 for A, B, C, DRB1 and DQB1, more than 500 for DQA1, 600 to 610 for DPA1, and around 460 for DPB1. A later analysis re-examined previously published TCR beta repertoires from roughly 650 donors and added high-resolution HLA genotyping to investigate patterns of TCR occurrence. The study was designed to test whether signatures of past pathogen exposure could be identified by cataloging public T cell receptors. Every discovery cohort repertoire had been produced on one sequencing platform. An early release that covered roughly 600 HLA-typed donors contained around 300 gigabases of sequencing data and around 80 million unique TCR sequences. The T cell repertoires of 666 subjects were profiled by immunosequencing and related to cytomegalovirus serostatus. Among the roughly 390 genotyped donors, about 83% belonged to the genetic ancestry cluster associated with self-reported Caucasian donors. Across some 400 genotyped donors of the cohort, an average of roughly 230,000 unique TCR beta nucleotide sequences per donor were sequenced, and roughly 20% of those sequences were non-productive. In addition to the first cohort of roughly 700 subjects, a separate validation cohort of around 110 different subjects was used. Genome-wide SNP genotypes for about 65% of the roughly 670 donors were used in a later genetic analysis, which treated that subset as a discovery cohort. To predict cytomegalovirus infection status, the study brought together high-throughput TCR immunosequencing, statistical association of individual TCRs with disease status, and machine learning. Class I and class II HLA loci were covered by the typing at four-digit resolution. Alongside the repertoire data, information on donor age, sex, ethnicity and CMV serostatus was compiled.

What the study reported, not specific to this receptor: Correlated functional status among segregating V segments might be attributable to linkage disequilibrium, but an unknown experimental factor could not be ruled out. Across donors, most TCR sequences were observed very rarely, whereas some public TCRs were present in many individuals. A later genetic analysis associated a missense DCLRE1C variant with V-gene and J-gene trimming of TCR beta chains, and an independent cohort replicated the association. According to the authors, the approach could potentially be generalized to other disease states and immunological phenotypes. When HLA alleles, especially DR and DQ, strongly co-occurred, TCR associations were difficult to assign to individual alleles. The 87-base-pair reads could not distinguish some IMGT-functional V segments, including TRBV6-2 and TRBV6-3, so those segments were excluded. Only TCR beta chains were sequenced in this cohort, and the absence of alpha or paired-chain data limited detectable features. Because HLA typing was missing for some donors at each locus, association tests included only the typed subset. In vitro tests confirmed that three of the cytomegalovirus-associated TCR beta chains recognize cytomegalovirus antigens. The earlier analysis of some 540 of the donors excluded some 16 rarely observed V segments, including chromosome 9 orphons, because counts were too low. An earlier analysis of approximately 590 of the donors showed that most TCR beta V segments appeared in productive rearrangements either about 87% or about 30% of the time, which broadly matched IMGT annotations. Roughly uniform sequencing depth across donors was assumed in presence/absence analyses, although this assumption may not hold. The study gave a list of roughly 150 TCR beta chains associated with cytomegalovirus. A group of highly shared sequence variants was considered likely to be a technical artifact of the sequencing pipeline. CMV serostatus was the only immune exposure information available for the cohort. A further reported finding was that TCR beta sequences accurately predicted the HLA-A and HLA-B alleles for most subjects in the first cohort. According to a later analysis, TCR association rates differed among HLA loci, with DRB1 alleles showing the most associated TCRs and HLA-C alleles showing the fewest. Cytomegalovirus status was reported to be diagnosed by the classifier with high specificity and sensitivity in both the original and validation cohorts. In a later analysis, HLA-associated TCR beta chains were found to be more clonally expanded and to have lower generation probabilities than equally common non-associated chains. According to a later genetic analysis, donors in an Asian-associated ancestry cluster had fewer N-insertions in productive TCRs than the roughly 660-donor mean. A later analysis found that most CMV-associated TCR beta chains appeared HLA-restricted, with HLA associations seemingly driven largely by CMV exposure. According to a later analysis, parvovirus B19, influenza, CMV and Epstein-Barr virus appeared linked to several top co-occurrence clusters. Specific HLA alleles were associated with 16,951 TCR beta sequences at a false discovery rate of 0.05 in a later analysis.

The CDR3 starts with the cysteine, ends with the phenylalanine, and has 14 residues. Kept here is only the CDR3 DNA, which spans 42 bases and is read in frame from base 1. CDR1 and CDR2, looked up from the germline V gene (reference sequence), are MNHNY and SVGAGI. Trimming at the junction amounts to 5 bases on V and 4 bases on J, and the germline ends lie 15 bases apart. The sequenced sample was PBMCs. The V and J segments used are TRBV6-6 and TRBJ2-7; TRBD2 is perhaps the D gene, given 5 matching bases. The TCR originated in a woman aged 55 to 70 in good health and CMV-seropositive. This receptor has the CDR3 CASSPPAGWYEQYF. The nucleotide sequence is given as TGTGCCAGCAGTCCCCCGGCGGGCTGGTACGAGCAGTACTTC.